Reported below is one T cell receptor beta chain. V was clipped by 3 bases and J by 6 bases; unmatched bases: 3. Germline CDR1 and CDR2: SNHLY and FYNNEI. There are 13 residues in the CDR3. The data stem from a study of blood T cell repertoires in COVID-19. Study details: Acute and convalescent COVID-19 specimens originated in the United States, Italy and Spain. The cDNA or gDNA used as material had been derived from T cells, B-cell-depleted T cells, or PBMCs.

Original data processing: Nucleated cell number was recorded as an estimate derived from reference gene primer amplification. The data were produced by immunoSEQ multiplex PCR, yet TCRdb's version contains in-frame clones alone and is incomplete. Clone size and V and J calls were adopted from that table, with D and trimming inferred from the DNA. The data show 30,000 to 40,000 clones, approximately 84% seen once. Sequencing was done on a sample of peripheral blood. The V and J genes are TRBV2 and TRBJ2-3, with 7 positions matching TRBD1. The sequence was collected from a human donor in a cohort sampled during active COVID-19. The CDR3 coding sequence is TGTGCCAGCAGTGAGGGCAGGGGGGATACGCAGTATTTT. It encodes CASSEGRGDTQYF. The full variable domain, with the rest looked up from reference TRBV2 and TRBJ2-3, is EPEVTQTPSHQVTQMGQEVILRCVPISNHLYFYWYRQILGQKVEFLVSFYNNEISEKSEIFDDQFSVERPDGSNFTLKIRSTKLEDSAMYFCASSEGRGDTQYFGPGTRLTVL.